These 28 T cell receptor beta chains came from one sample sequenced in a study of neoadjuvant anti-PD-1 for oral cavity cancer. Assay: immunoSEQ multiplex PCR; the TCRdb copy retains only in-frame clones and omits some. The sample shows over 10,000 clones, about 60% of them seen only once. Source: PBMCs, taken before nivolumab (anti-PD-1) treatment. The receptor source for this set is a person aged 35-79 years with oral cavity squamous cell carcinoma.

This chain joins TRBV5-6 and TRBJ1-1, with D possibly being TRBD1 (5 bases). The V end lost 5 bases, the J end lost 0 bases, and 8 bases lay between the germline ends. The CDR3 has 13 residues. Germline V gene sequence: CDR1 SGHDT, CDR2 YYEEEE. CDR3 nucleotides: TGTGCCAGCAGGGGACGTATGAACACTGAAGCTTTCTTT. Its protein is CASRGRMNTEAFF. Together with reference TRBV5-6 and TRBJ1-1, the CDR3 gives the full variable domain: DAGVTQSPTHLIKTRGQQVTLRCSPKSGHDTVSWYQQALGQGPQFIFQYYEEEERQRGNFPDRFSGHQFPNYSSELNVNALLLGDSALYLCASRGRMNTEAFFGQGTRLTVV.

V is TRBV5-6 and J is TRBJ1-3, with 9 bases identical to TRBD1. V was clipped by 3 bases and J by 6 bases; unmatched bases: 7. The CDR3 covers 15 residues. Germline V gives CDR1 SGHDT, CDR2 YYEEEE. CDR3 DNA: TGTGCCAGCAGCTGGTACGGGACAGGGATAAACACCATATATTTT. Its protein product is CASSWYGTGINTIYF.

The chain has TRBV6-5 and TRBJ1-4; possibly TRBD1 for D (6 bases). Germline CDR1 and CDR2: MNHEY and SVGAGI. Trimming pared 2 bases from V and 5 bases from J, leaving 12 bases between. CDR3 size: 15 residues. CDR3 loop: CASSYEGGKNEKLFF. The CDR3 DNA reads as TGTGCCAGCAGTTACGAGGGGGGCAAGAATGAAAAACTGTTTTTT.

V and J are TRBV15 and TRBJ1-1; D not certain. This CDR3 has 14 residues. Germline V CDR1 and CDR2: LNHNV, YYDKDF (reference sequence). V was pared by 4 bases and J by 0 bases, with 9 bases between. CDR3 nucleotides: TGTGCCACCAGCACACGGGGATTGAACACTGAAGCTTTCTTT. Encoded protein: CATSTRGLNTEAFF.

The chain couples TRBV6-5 to TRBJ2-5, with D possibly being TRBD1 (6 bases). The germline V gene encodes CDR1 MNHEY and CDR2 SVGAGI. This CDR3 contains 15 residues. V dropped 4 bases and J dropped 5 bases, with 17 bases sitting between them. CDR3 in DNA: TGTGCCAGCAGTTCGGGTGTGGGGGCTCGGGAGACCCAGTACTTC. It is translated as CASSSGVGARETQYF.

The genes are TRBV11-2 and TRBJ1-6; D gene unclear. Germline values: CDR1 SGHAT, CDR2 FQNNGV. V was cut by 5 bases and J by 9 bases, with 14 bases left in between. This CDR3 contains 14 residues. As DNA, the CDR3 is TGTGCCAGCAGCCCAGACCGAGTGCTTTCACCCCTCCACTTT. It specifies CASSPDRVLSPLHF.

The chain recombines TRBV10-2 with TRBJ2-6; TRBD2 aligns across 12 bases. Trimming removed 8 bases from V and 1 base from J; junction bases left unmatched: 9. This CDR3 region has 18 residues. The V gene's germline CDR1 is WSHSY and CDR2 SAAADI. The DNA for the CDR3 is TGCGCCAGCCACCCGACTAGCGGGAGAAGATCTGGGGCCAACGTCCTGACTTTC. As protein: CASHPTSGRRSGANVLTF.

The CDR3 DNA is TGTGCCTGGGGCCGGGACGGACAGGGGGCGTATCAGCCCCAGCATTTT. As protein: CAWGRDGQGAYQPQHF. This chain links TRBV30 with TRBJ1-5; 11 nucleotides match TRBD1. Germline CDR1 GTSNPN, CDR2 SVGIG (reference sequence). This CDR3 comprises 16 residues. After removal of 5 bases from V and 5 bases from J, the junction contained 11 bases not matched to a gene.

Remarks on this clone: The junction does not match germline at one end; this may be a read error. The V gene is TRBV5-1, the J gene TRBJ2-7; D may be TRBD1 (6 bases). The CDR3 contains 13 residues. Germline CDR1 and CDR2: SGHRS and YFSETQ. For the CDR3, the DNA is TGCGCCAGCAGGTTGGACAGCCTTGGCGAGCAGTACTTC. This translates into CASRLDSLGEQYF.

This clone was counted a few times. The chain links TRBV5-1 to TRBJ1-2; D uncertain. The ends were cut back, 4 bases at V and 6 bases at J, with 10 bases in the middle. The V gene's germline CDR1 is SGHRS and CDR2 YFSETQ. There are 12 residues in the CDR3. CDR3 DNA sequence: TGCGCCAGCAGCGCCGGTGGAGATGGCTACACCTTC. It yields the protein CASSAGGDGYTF.

The table lists this clone with a few counts. The chain combines TRBV10-1 with TRBJ1-1; D is unresolved. V was clipped by 4 bases and J by 5 bases, with 11 bases between them. Per germline, CDR1 WNHNN and CDR2 SYGVQD (reference sequence). The CDR3 length is 13 residues. Here the CDR3 DNA reads TGCGCCAGCAGTGTAGAACAGTGGACTGAAGCTTTCTTT. It translates to CASSVEQWTEAFF.

V usage is TRBV29-1 and J usage is TRBJ2-7; the D gene is possibly TRBD1 (6 bases). CDR1 is SQVTM, CDR2 ANQGSEA, per germline. There are 13 residues in the CDR3. Trimming left V 8 bases short and J 7 bases short, with 21 bases between. The CDR3 DNA sequence: TGCAGCCCATACGACGGCGTCACAGGGGAGCAGTACTTC. This translates into CSPYDGVTGEQYF.

This chain joins TRBV27 and TRBJ2-1, with D perhaps matching TRBD2 (5 bases). This CDR3 contains 14 residues. Germline V lookup: CDR1 MNHEY, CDR2 SMNVEV (reference sequence). The V end lost 6 bases, the J end lost 4 bases, and 13 bases lay between the germline ends. CDR3 nucleotide sequence: TGTGCCAGCAGACCCCGGGCGGGTTACAATGAGCAGTTCTTC. It encodes CASRPRAGYNEQFF.

The chain couples TRBV4-2 to TRBJ2-7, with TRBD1 as a possible D gene (6 bases). V was clipped by 4 bases and J by 5 bases, with 12 bases between them. Per germline, CDR1 LGHNA and CDR2 YNFKEQ. The CDR3 consists of 13 residues. The CDR3 DNA is TGTGCCAGCAGCCTATCCGACAGGAACGAGCAGTACTTC. It encodes CASSLSDRNEQYF.

The chain joins TRBV5-6 to TRBJ2-1, with a possible D match to TRBD1 (6 bases). With 0 bases removed from V and 8 bases from J, the gap between germline ends came to 6 bases. Germline lookup yields CDR1 SGHDT and CDR2 YYEEEE. CDR3 length: 12 amino acids. CDR3 DNA sequence: TGTGCCAGCAGCTTGGGACAGGATGAGCAGTTCTTC. This gives the protein CASSLGQDEQFF.

The chain couples TRBV9 to TRBJ2-2; 11 bases are a match to TRBD2. Germline CDR1 SGDLS, CDR2 YYNGEE. V lost 3 bases and J lost 1; bases outside the gene matches: 2. This CDR3 region has 16 residues. The CDR3 is CASSALAGGNTGELFF. The CDR3 coding sequence is TGTGCCAGCAGCGCCCTAGCGGGGGGGAACACCGGGGAGCTGTTTTTT.

This clone came up a few times. The V gene is TRBV19, the J gene TRBJ2-2, with a weak D call TRBD2 (5 bases). CDR1 is LNHDA, CDR2 SQIVND, per germline (reference sequence). The CDR3 loop spans 13 amino acids. Trimming shortened V by 0 bases and J by 8 bases, and 7 bases separated the two germline ends. CDR3 bases: TGTGCCAGTAGTATAGATCTAGCTGGGGAGCTGTTTTTT. The encoded protein is CASSIDLAGELFF.

The rearrangement links TRBV29-1 to TRBJ2-3; 7 nucleotides align to TRBD1. From germline, CDR1 is SQVTM and CDR2 ANQGSEA. CDR3 length: 15 residues. V lost 4 bases, J lost 6 bases, and 13 bases stayed unmatched. This CDR3 reads CSVVGNTGASDTQYF. The CDR3 DNA reads TGCAGCGTTGTGGGGAATACAGGGGCTTCCGATACGCAGTATTTT.

The V call is TRBV5-1, the J call TRBJ1-1, with no clear D. Per germline, CDR1 SGHRS and CDR2 YFSETQ. Trimming left V 2 bases short and J 7 bases short, with 9 bases between. The CDR3 contains 12 residues. CDR3 protein: CASSFEGFEAFF. In DNA form, the CDR3 reads TGCGCCAGCAGCTTCGAGGGATTTGAAGCTTTCTTT.

The V call is TRBV29-1, the J call TRBJ2-7; 8 bases agree with TRBD1. The CDR3 loop spans 15 amino acids. CDR1 is SQVTM and CDR2 is ANQGSEA in the germline V gene. The ends lost 5 bases at V and 2 bases at J; junction bases unmatched: 11. The chain's CDR3 is CSVRTGTGSTYEQYF. The CDR3 DNA is TGCAGCGTTCGAACCGGGACAGGCTCCACCTACGAGCAGTACTTC.

This clone has just a few counts. The chain carries TRBV5-1 and TRBJ2-5; 9 nucleotides match TRBD1. CDR3 size: 14 residues. CDR1 SGHRS and CDR2 YFSETQ come from the germline V gene. V dropped 0 bases and J dropped 3; count of bases not matched to a gene: 0. The CDR3 nucleotides are TGCGCCAGCAGCTTGGGGACAGGGGAAGAGACCCAGTACTTC. Its protein product is CASSLGTGEETQYF.

The chain is built from TRBV19 and TRBJ2-1; D assignment may be TRBD1 or TRBD2 (6 bases each). Germline V gene data show CDR1 as LNHDA and CDR2 as SQIVND (reference sequence). V was shortened by 5 bases and J by 8 bases, with 19 bases between the two germline ends. The CDR3 extends over 15 amino acids. The CDR3 sequence is CASSPTGGAGDEQFF. DNA for the CDR3: TGTGCCAGTAGTCCCACCGGGGGCGCCGGCGATGAGCAGTTCTTC.

V usage is TRBV4-1 and J usage is TRBJ1-1; tentatively, D is TRBD1 (6 bases). The CDR3 is 11 amino acids. The V end lost 6 bases, the J end lost 5 bases, and 7 bases lay between the germline ends. Germline CDR1 reads MGHRA; CDR2 reads YSYEKL. The DNA of the CDR3 is TGCGCCAGCAGTCAGGGGACTGAAGCTTTCTTT. As protein: CASSQGTEAFF.

The J gene is TRBJ2-1, the V gene TRBV5-1, with 10 bases lining up with TRBD2. The CDR3 has 15 amino acids. Germline CDR1 SGHRS, CDR2 YFSETQ. The ends lost 2 bases at V and 5 bases at J; junction bases unmatched: 4. CDR3 nucleotides: TGCGCCAGCAGCTTTAGAACTAGCGGGAACAATGAGCAGTTCTTC. Translated: CASSFRTSGNNEQFF. Drawing the rest from reference TRBV5-1 and TRBJ2-1, the complete variable domain is KAGVTQTPRYLIKTRGQQVTLSCSPISGHRSVSWYQQTPGQGLQFLFEYFSETQRNKGNFPGRFSGRQFSNSRSEMNVSTLELGDSALYLCASSFRTSGNNEQFFGPGTRLTVL.

This clone was observed a few times. The chain links TRBV7-3 to TRBJ2-2; D is ambiguous. Per the germline V gene, CDR1 is SGHTA and CDR2 is FQGTGA. This CDR3 spans 14 amino acids. Trimming cost V 2 bases and J 7 bases, with 11 bases left between them. CDR3 coding DNA: TGTGCCAGCAGCTTACGCGTCCAAAACGGGGAGCTGTTTTTT. This gives the protein CASSLRVQNGELFF. The full variable domain, rest sourced from reference TRBV7-3 and TRBJ2-2, is GAGVSQTPSNKVTEKGKYVELRCDPISGHTALYWYRQSLGQGPEFLIYFQGTGAADDSGLPNDRFFAVRPEGSVSTLKIQRTERGDSAVYLCASSLRVQNGELFFGEGSRLTVL.

The chain links TRBV27 to TRBJ2-2; D is perhaps TRBD1 or TRBD2 (5 bases each). CDR1 is MNHEY and CDR2 is SMNVEV in the germline V gene (reference sequence). V was clipped by 2 bases and J by 6 bases, with 7 bases between them. The CDR3 has 13 residues. The DNA for the CDR3 is TGTGCCAGCAGTTTAGGGGGACCCGGGGAGCTGTTTTTT. It specifies CASSLGGPGELFF.

This clone has just a few counts. This sequence joins TRBV25-1 and TRBJ1-1; perhaps TRBD1 as D (6 bases). Germline CDR1 reads MGHDK; CDR2 reads SYGVNS. Trimming took 4 bases from V and 5 from J, leaving 11 bases between them. The CDR3 totals 13 residues. The CDR3 here is CASSVRGRTEAFF. Here the CDR3 DNA reads TGTGCCAGCAGTGTCAGGGGAAGGACTGAAGCTTTCTTT.

This sequence joins TRBV19 and TRBJ2-7, with 7 nucleotides matching TRBD1. V trimming: 3 bases; J trimming: 2 bases; junction bases outside the gene matches: 4. CDR1 LNHDA and CDR2 SQIVND come from the germline V gene (reference sequence). This CDR3 has 14 residues. The CDR3 DNA reads TGTGCCAGTAGTATCCAGACAGGGACCTACGAGCAGTACTTC. Amino acids: CASSIQTGTYEQYF. The entire variable domain, with the rest obtained from reference TRBV19 and TRBJ2-7, is as follows: DGGITQSPKYLFRKEGQNVTLSCEQNLNHDAMYWYRQDPGQGLRLIYYSQIVNDFQKGDIAEGYSVSREKKESFPLTVTSAQKNPTAFYLCASSIQTGTYEQYFGPGTRLTVT.